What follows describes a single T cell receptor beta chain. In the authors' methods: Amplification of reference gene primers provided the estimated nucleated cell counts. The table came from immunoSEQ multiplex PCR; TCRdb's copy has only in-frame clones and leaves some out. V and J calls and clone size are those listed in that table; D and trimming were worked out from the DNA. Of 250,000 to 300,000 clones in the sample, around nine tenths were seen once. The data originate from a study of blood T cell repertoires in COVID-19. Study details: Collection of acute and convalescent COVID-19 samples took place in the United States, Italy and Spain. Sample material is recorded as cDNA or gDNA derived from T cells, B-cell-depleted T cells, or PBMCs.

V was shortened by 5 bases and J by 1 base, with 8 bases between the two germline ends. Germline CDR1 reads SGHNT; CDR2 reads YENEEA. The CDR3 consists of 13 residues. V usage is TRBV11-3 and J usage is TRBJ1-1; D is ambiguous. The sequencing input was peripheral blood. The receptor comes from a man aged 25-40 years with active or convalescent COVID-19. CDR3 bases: TGTGCCAGCAGCCCTGACTGGAACACTGAAGCTTTCTTT. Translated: CASSPDWNTEAFF.